The rows below give T cell receptor beta chains drawn from one sample of a study of blood T cells in healthy people across ages. From the 5' RACE reads, TCRdb called clonotypes with MiXCR, one entry per CDR3 protein. The table has 1.6 million or so distinct CDR3 sequences, about 35% seen once. Material for sequencing was blood. The receptor set was obtained from a woman in her thirties in good health. CDR3s include the opening cysteine and the closing phenylalanine or tryptophan. D genes are given only for firm matches. Clone size appears in some rows only: once, few, many, or a class for an expanded clone.

CDR3 protein | CDR3 DNA | D gene | J gene | V gene | clone size
CATIFPGQGEPNQPQHF | TGTGCCACCATTTTTCCCGGACAGGGGGAGCCTAATCAGCCCCAGCATTTT | TRBD1 | TRBJ1-5 | TRBV24-1 | NA
CAIKKGRSYEQYF | TGTGCCATCAAGAAGGGACGGTCCTACGAGCAGTACTTC | NA | TRBJ2-7 | TRBV10-3 | once
CASSKFGTGKLTNEKLFF | TGTGCCAGCAGCAAATTCGGGACAGGAAAACTAACTAATGAAAAACTGTTTTTT | NA | TRBJ1-4 | TRBV21-1 | NA
CASSPQGTAQSALHF | TGTGCCAGCAGCCCACAAGGGACAGCCCAGTCGGCCCTCCACTTT | TRBD1 | TRBJ1-6 | TRBV3-1 | NA
CGVAKERNTEAFF | TGCGGCGTTGCGAAAGAGAGGAACACTGAAGCTTTCTTT | NA | TRBJ1-1 | TRBV29-1 | NA
CASSLFGQGSSGANVLTF | TGTGCCAGCAGTTTATTTGGACAGGGGTCCTCTGGGGCCAACGTCCTGACTTTC | TRBD1 | TRBJ2-6 | TRBV28 | few
CASSKGQGSYNSPLHF | TGTGCCAGCAGCAAAGGACAGGGCTCCTATAATTCACCCCTCCACTTT | TRBD1 | TRBJ1-6 | TRBV7-2 | NA
CSASDRSSYNEQFF | TGCAGCGCGAGCGACAGGAGCTCCTACAATGAGCAGTTCTTC | NA | TRBJ2-1 | TRBV29-1 | many
CASSLAEQEEGYIF | TGCGCCAGCAGCTTGGCGGAGCAGGAGGAGGGCTACATCTTC | NA | TRBJ1-2 | TRBV5-1 | NA
CASTKDGPGLAGGYNEQFF | TGTGCCAGCACGAAAGATGGCCCGGGACTAGCGGGAGGCTACAATGAGCAGTTCTTC | TRBD2 | TRBJ2-1 | TRBV25-1 | NA
CASSLGGTSGGVLTDTQYF | TGCGCCAGCAGCTTGGGCGGGACTAGCGGAGGGGTCCTCACAGATACGCAGTATTTT | TRBD2 | TRBJ2-3 | TRBV5-1 | few
CASSLGQNYGETQYF | TGTGCCAGCAGCTTAGGACAGAACTACGGGGAGACCCAGTACTTC | NA | TRBJ2-5 | TRBV7-9 | NA
CASAAVPGVTEAFF | TGTGCCAGTGCAGCCGTCCCAGGGGTCACTGAAGCTTTCTTT | NA | TRBJ1-1 | TRBV19 | NA
CASRRDRGVAGYTF | TGTGCCAGCAGACGGGACAGGGGAGTTGCTGGCTACACCTTC | TRBD1 | TRBJ1-2 | TRBV12-3/TRBV12-4 | NA
CAIRPGQGESPFYGYTF | TGTGCCATCAGACCCGGACAGGGGGAAAGCCCGTTTTATGGCTACACCTTC | TRBD1 | TRBJ1-2 | TRBV10-3 | NA
CASSQSGPGYEQYF | TGTGCCAGCAGCCAATCCGGGCCTGGCTACGAGCAGTACTTC | NA | TRBJ2-7 | TRBV14 | NA
CASSPSFSEDEKLFF | TGTGCCAGCAGTCCCTCTTTTTCTGAGGATGAAAAACTGTTTTTT | NA | TRBJ1-4 | TRBV27 | few
CASSLSPTPTYEQYF | TGTGCCAGCAGCTTAAGTCCTACCCCCACCTACGAGCAGTACTTC | NA | TRBJ2-7 | TRBV7-6 | few
CASSITGQGDEKLFF | TGCGCCAGCAGCATAACCGGACAGGGGGATGAAAAACTGTTTTTT | TRBD1 | TRBJ1-4 | TRBV5-1 | NA
CASSLPGGRTEYEQYF | TGTGCCAGCTCCCTACCCGGGGGGAGGACGGAGTACGAGCAGTACTTC | TRBD2 | TRBJ2-7 | TRBV2 | NA
CAWSVRYSGANTGELFF | TGTGCCTGGAGTGTACGTTATAGCGGGGCTAACACCGGGGAGCTGTTTTTT | TRBD2 | TRBJ2-2 | TRBV30 | NA
CSARGGDILDTEAFF | TGCAGTGCTAGAGGGGGGGACATACTTGACACTGAAGCTTTCTTT | NA | TRBJ1-1 | TRBV20-1 | once
CASRAARSNQPQHF | TGTGCCAGCAGGGCAGCTAGGAGCAATCAGCCCCAGCATTTT | NA | TRBJ1-5 | TRBV12-3/TRBV12-4 | few
CASSYTRRSTDTQYF | TGTGCCAGCAGCTACACACGACGTAGCACAGATACGCAGTATTTT | NA | TRBJ2-3 | TRBV7-9 | NA
CASSQVYSGTDTQYF | TGCGCCAGCAGCCAAGTATATTCGGGGACAGATACGCAGTATTTT | NA | TRBJ2-3 | TRBV4-1 | many
CASSHQDLYEQYF | TGCGCCAGCAGCCACCAGGACCTTTACGAGCAGTACTTC | NA | TRBJ2-7 | TRBV4-1 | few
CATSDLSGGPNEQFF | TGTGCCACCAGTGATTTGAGCGGGGGGCCCAATGAGCAGTTCTTC | TRBD2 | TRBJ2-1 | TRBV24-1 | NA
CATSSGGPSYEQYF | TGTGCCACCAGCAGCGGGGGGCCATCCTACGAGCAGTACTTC | NA | TRBJ2-7 | TRBV15 | few
CASSSGPRLQNTEAFF | TGTGCCAGCAGCTCAGGGCCCCGACTCCAAAACACTGAAGCTTTCTTT | NA | TRBJ1-1 | TRBV13 | NA